Following are 5 T cell receptor beta chains from one sample sequenced in a study of T-cell memory formation after mild COVID-19. From the 5' RACE reads, TCRdb called clonotypes with MiXCR, one entry per CDR3 protein. The sample includes 140,000 to 150,000 distinct CDR3 sequences, approximately 5.7% of them seen just once. Sequences were obtained from PBMCs or a T cell subset sorted from them (not recorded which). These receptors were obtained from an adult woman who had mild COVID-19 (a few samples of this study predate the infection). Cell type and time point are not known.

This clonotype was detected many times. This chain uses TRBV5-1 with TRBJ2-5; tentatively, D is TRBD1 or TRBD2 (5 bases each). The germline V and J ends were trimmed by 4 bases and 4 bases, with 11 bases remaining between them. CDR3 size: 13 residues. The germline CDR1 and CDR2 sequences are SGHRS and YFSETQ. CDR3 bases: TGCGCCAGCAGCCCCCCGGGGCGAGAGACCCAGTACTTC. This translates into CASSPPGRETQYF.

The chain joins TRBV5-6 to TRBJ2-1; 9 nucleotides line up with TRBD2. The CDR3 has 14 residues. Germline-derived CDR1 and CDR2 are SGHDT and YYEEEE. The junction had 7 bases not matched to a gene; V was cut back by 3 bases and J by 9 bases. The CDR3 DNA sequence: TGTGCCAGCAGCTCCTTAGCGGGAGACGTTGAGCAGTTCTTC. It encodes CASSSLAGDVEQFF.

This clonotype was counted many times. The CDR3 spells CASSLDVGSYNEQFF. The CDR3, as DNA: TGTGCCAGCAGCTTAGACGTAGGGTCCTACAATGAGCAGTTCTTC. The genes are TRBV7-3 and TRBJ2-1; the D is unclear. Germline CDR1 SGHTA, CDR2 FQGTGA. CDR3 length equals 15 residues. The V end was cut by 2 bases, the J end by 1 base, with 9 bases between.

V usage is TRBV15 and J usage is TRBJ2-3, with 7 positions matching TRBD1. Germline CDR1 is LNHNV and CDR2 is YYDKDF (reference sequence). The CDR3 length is 16 residues. V shed 3 bases and J 4 bases; nucleotides not matched to a gene: 10. This CDR3 is CATSSVGTAYPDTQYF. CDR3 DNA: TGTGCCACCAGCAGTGTAGGGACAGCCTACCCAGATACGCAGTATTTT. Together with reference TRBV15 and TRBJ2-3, the CDR3 gives the full variable domain: DAMVIQNPRYQVTQFGKPVTLSCSQTLNHNVMYWYQQKSSQAPKLLFHYYDKDFNNEADTPDNFQSRRPNTSFCFLDIRSPGLGDTAMYLCATSSVGTAYPDTQYFGPGTRLTVL.

The chain has TRBV5-6 and TRBJ2-5; weak D call: TRBD1 (5 bases). The CDR3 has 13 amino acids. Germline V gives CDR1 SGHDT, CDR2 YYEEEE. The V end was cut by 6 bases, the J end by 1 base, with 10 bases between. The CDR3 region has the DNA TGTGCCAGCACCCTAGGGGTCCAAGAGACCCAGTACTTC. Its translation: CASTLGVQETQYF.